The next 27 T cell receptor beta chains were all read from a single sample in a study of cytomegalovirus exposure and HLA in healthy donors. This PCR relied on a set of 60 Vbeta primers and 13 Jbeta primers. Data came from immunoSEQ multiplex PCR; TCRdb stores just in-frame clones and leaves some out. The sample yields around 99,000 clones, about three quarters seen once. The material sequenced was PBMCs. The receptors originated from a man aged 50-60 years in good health and CMV-seropositive.

The V gene is TRBV30, the J gene TRBJ1-6, with D possibly TRBD1 on 5 matching bases. The CDR3 spans 16 residues. V was shortened by 3 bases and J by 6 bases, with 18 bases between the two germline ends. Germline assignment: CDR1 GTSNPN and CDR2 SVGIG (reference sequence). CDR3 DNA sequence: TGTGCCTGGAGATTAGGAGGGACCGGGGGTAATTCACCCCTCCACTTT. Its protein is CAWRLGGTGGNSPLHF.

This clone was observed a few times. V usage is TRBV5-1 and J usage is TRBJ2-7; tentatively, D is TRBD1 (6 bases). Germline CDR1 and CDR2: SGHRS and YFSETQ. The CDR3 totals 17 residues. V was cut by 0 bases and J by 3 bases, with 19 bases left in between. CDR3 sequence reads: CASSLGQGITGLYEQYF. CDR3 sequence (DNA): TGCGCCAGCAGCTTGGGCCAGGGGATAACAGGCCTCTACGAGCAGTACTTC.

The rearrangement links TRBV6-5 to TRBJ1-6; 8 bases agree with TRBD1. This CDR3 region has 15 residues. The germline gives CDR1 MNHEY, CDR2 SVGAGI. Losses at the gene ends were 6 bases for V and 5 bases for J; bases not matched to a gene: 6. As DNA, the CDR3 is TGTGCCAGCAGGCGACAGGGGATAGATAATTCACCCCTCCACTTT. This encodes CASRRQGIDNSPLHF.

The J gene is TRBJ1-2, the V gene TRBV9; tentatively, D is TRBD1 (6 bases). The CDR3 length is 13 residues. Trimming pared 5 bases from V and 7 bases from J, leaving 15 bases between. Germline CDR1 reads SGDLS; CDR2 reads YYNGEE. In DNA form, the CDR3 reads TGTGCCAGCAGTGCACAGGGAGTTGGTGGCTACACCTTC. As protein: CASSAQGVGGYTF.

The chain employs TRBV18 and TRBJ1-3, with D unclear. The germline gives CDR1 KGHSH, CDR2 LQKENI. Trimming stripped 5 bases from V and 2 bases from J, with 7 bases between. This CDR3 has 13 residues. This CDR3 is CASSTLPGNTIYF. CDR3 DNA sequence: TGTGCCAGCTCAACTTTACCTGGAAACACCATATATTTT.

This clone was seen once. This rearrangement joins TRBV15 to TRBJ2-7; maybe TRBD1 (5 bases). Trimming left V 0 bases short and J 0 bases short, with 9 bases between. The CDR3 totals 15 residues. Germline V gene data show CDR1 as LNHNV and CDR2 as YYDKDF (reference sequence). The CDR3 bases are TGTGCCACCAGCAGAGATCAGGGCGGCTCCTACGAGCAGTACTTC. As protein: CATSRDQGGSYEQYF. Full variable domain (outside the CDR3, taken from reference TRBV15 and TRBJ2-7): DAMVIQNPRYQVTQFGKPVTLSCSQTLNHNVMYWYQQKSSQAPKLLFHYYDKDFNNEADTPDNFQSRRPNTSFCFLDIRSPGLGDTAMYLCATSRDQGGSYEQYFGPGTRLTVT.

The chain links TRBV29-1 to TRBJ2-7, with TRBD2 matching 9 bases. Germline CDR1 and CDR2: SQVTM and ANQGSEA. Unmatched junction bases numbered 6, after V lost 4 bases and J lost 5 bases. The CDR3 is 13 residues long. CDR3 DNA sequence: TGCAGCGTTGGGCCTAGCGGGGTCCACGAGCAGTACTTC. As protein: CSVGPSGVHEQYF.

The CDR3 is CASSTGTASTDTQYF. DNA for the CDR3: TGTGCCAGCAGCACCGGGACTGCTAGCACAGATACGCAGTATTTT. The chain is built from TRBV5-6 and TRBJ2-3; D is perhaps TRBD2 (6 bases). The germline V gene encodes CDR1 SGHDT and CDR2 YYEEEE. V was cut by 4 bases and J by 0 bases, with 12 bases left in between. This CDR3 has 15 residues.

J is TRBJ1-6 and V is TRBV9; TRBD1 aligns across 7 bases. J lost 7 bases, V lost 0 bases, and 7 bases had no gene match. CDR1 and CDR2 (germline): SGDLS, YYNGEE. This CDR3 has 16 residues. The CDR3 nucleotides read TGTGCCAGCAGCGTAGGTTCGGCAGGGGGAAATTCACCCCTCCACTTT. Its translation is CASSVGSAGGNSPLHF.

This clone was detected only once. In nucleotides, the CDR3 is TGTGCCAGCAGTTACTCTGCCGGGTTTCGCGAGCAGTACTTC. Translating gives CASSYSAGFREQYF. The chain combines TRBV6-5 with TRBJ2-7; D ambiguous. Trimming left V 0 bases short and J 6 bases short, with 12 bases between. The CDR3 loop spans 14 amino acids. Germline V gives CDR1 MNHEY, CDR2 SVGAGI.

The CDR3 loop is CASSDAGKPEAFF. The CDR3 coding sequence is TGTGCCAGTAGTGACGCGGGGAAACCTGAAGCTTTCTTT. The chain is built from TRBV19 and TRBJ1-1; D gene uncertain. Germline-derived CDR1 and CDR2 are LNHDA and SQIVND (reference sequence). The CDR3 is made up of 13 amino acids. V gave up 5 bases and J gave up 6 bases, with 13 bases separating them. Variable domain in full (rest from reference TRBV19 and TRBJ1-1): DGGITQSPKYLFRKEGQNVTLSCEQNLNHDAMYWYRQDPGQGLRLIYYSQIVNDFQKGDIAEGYSVSREKKESFPLTVTSAQKNPTAFYLCASSDAGKPEAFFGQGTRLTVV.

The chain links TRBV7-2 to TRBJ2-7, with 8 positions matching TRBD1. With 5 bases clipped from V and 4 bases from J, the junction kept 10 bases outside the gene matches. The CDR3 is 15 amino acids. The V gene's germline CDR1 is SGHTA and CDR2 FQGNSA. CDR3 nucleotide sequence: TGTGCCAGCAGCAGAGGACAGGGACGTAAGTACGAGCAGTACTTC. Its translation is CASSRGQGRKYEQYF.

This rearrangement joins TRBV28 to TRBJ1-1; D is undetermined. Germline V gene data show CDR1 as MDHEN and CDR2 as SYDVKM. The germline V and J ends were trimmed by 4 bases and 11 bases, with 14 bases remaining between them. The CDR3 loop spans 12 amino acids. CDR3 sequence: CASSSKTPGAFF. As DNA, the CDR3 is TGTGCCAGCAGTTCCAAAACACCGGGGGCTTTCTTT.

This chain joins TRBV11-2 and TRBJ2-6; D is unclear. The V end lost 0 bases, the J end lost 1 base, and 4 bases lay between the germline ends. This CDR3 spans 15 amino acids. Germline V gives CDR1 SGHAT, CDR2 FQNNGV. CDR3 in DNA: TGTGCCAGCAGCTTAGACGCGTCTGGGGCCAACGTCCTGACTTTC. Protein product: CASSLDASGANVLTF.

As regards this clone: The junction and the germline gene differ at one end; a read error may be behind it. The gene calls are TRBV6-1 and TRBJ1-5, with a possible D match to TRBD1 (5 bases). The CDR3 has 12 amino acids. From germline, CDR1 is MNHNS and CDR2 SASEGT. The CDR3 DNA is TGTGCCAGCAGTGTTTGGGGACTGCCCCAGAATTTT. Its translation is CASSVWGLPQNF.

Only one count was recorded for this clone. The chain recombines TRBV27 with TRBJ1-1; D is possibly TRBD1 (5 bases). The CDR3 length is 14 residues. Germline CDR1 reads MNHEY; CDR2 reads SMNVEV (reference sequence). Trimming removed 7 bases at V and 3 bases at J, with 15 bases between. DNA of the CDR3: TGTGCCAGCACCCTCCGGGGGGGGGACACTGAAGCTTTCTTT. This codes for CASTLRGGDTEAFF.

This chain uses TRBV2 with TRBJ2-7; weak D call: TRBD2 (6 bases). This CDR3 spans 15 amino acids. CDR1 and CDR2 from the germline V gene are SNHLY and FYNNEI. Trimming took 4 bases from V and 0 from J, leaving 13 bases between them. CDR3 in amino acids: CASSVGGLLSYEQYF. CDR3 DNA sequence: TGTGCCAGCAGTGTGGGGGGACTCCTCTCCTACGAGCAGTACTTC.

The DNA of the CDR3 is TGTGCCAGCAGCCAAGGGTTGACAGGGGAAACTGAAGCTTTCTTT. Translating it yields CASSQGLTGETEAFF. The V and J genes are TRBV7-9 and TRBJ1-1, with 8 bases identical to TRBD1. Germline V gene data show CDR1 as SEHNR and CDR2 as FQNEAQ (reference sequence). Unmatched junction bases numbered 10, after V lost 5 bases and J lost 5 bases. The CDR3 has 15 amino acids. The variable domain in full, with the rest retrieved from reference TRBV7-9 and TRBJ1-1, is DTGVSQNPRHKITKRGQNVTFRCDPISEHNRLYWYRQTLGQGPEFLTYFQNEAQLEKSRLLSDRFSAERPKGSFSTLEIQRTEQGDSAMYLCASSQGLTGETEAFFGQGTRLTVV.

This rearrangement joins TRBV5-6 to TRBJ2-2; 10 bases align to TRBD1. This CDR3 contains 15 residues. The germline V gene has CDR1 SGHDT and CDR2 YYEEEE. V lost 4 bases, J lost 0 bases, and 0 bases stayed unmatched. The CDR3 protein is CASSDRGPNTGELFF. The CDR3, as DNA: TGTGCCAGCAGCGACAGGGGGCCGAACACCGGGGAGCTGTTTTTT. The variable domain in full, with the rest retrieved from reference TRBV5-6 and TRBJ2-2, is DAGVTQSPTHLIKTRGQQVTLRCSPKSGHDTVSWYQQALGQGPQFIFQYYEEEERQRGNFPDRFSGHQFPNYSSELNVNALLLGDSALYLCASSDRGPNTGELFFGEGSRLTVL.

The chain carries TRBV5-6 and TRBJ1-3, with 7 bases fitting TRBD1. The germline CDR1 and CDR2 sequences are SGHDT and YYEEEE. V shed 1 base and J 4 bases; nucleotides not matched to a gene: 11. This CDR3 contains 17 residues. The CDR3 DNA sequence: TGTGCCAGCAGCTTGCTGCGGGACAGTAGCTCCGGAAACACCATATATTTT. Translation: CASSLLRDSSSGNTIYF.

The V call is TRBV11-2, the J call TRBJ2-7, with TRBD2 identical over 8 bases. CDR3 length: 16 amino acids. CDR1 and CDR2 from the germline V gene are SGHAT and FQNNGV. V was pared by 0 bases and J by 7 bases, with 11 bases of the junction left unmatched. This CDR3 is CASSLDVRGGGKEQYF. The CDR3, as DNA: TGTGCCAGCAGCTTAGATGTCCGGGGGGGCGGGAAGGAGCAGTACTTC.

The rearrangement joins TRBV5-6 to TRBJ2-2; TRBD1 matches at 7 bases. Germline V gene lookup returns CDR1 SGHDT and CDR2 YYEEEE. The CDR3 spans 15 residues. Trimming removed 3 bases from V and 5 bases from J; junction bases left unmatched: 7. For the CDR3, the DNA is TGTGCCAGCAGCTGGAGACAGGGTAGGACCGGGGAGCTGTTTTTT. The encoded protein is CASSWRQGRTGELFF.

V is TRBV7-9 and J is TRBJ2-5; D is unresolved. The end of the DNA is better explained by TRBJ2-7, so the J call may be wrong. Germline CDR1 is SEHNR and CDR2 is FQNEAQ (reference sequence). The CDR3 spans 16 residues. The CDR3 coding sequence is TGTGCCAGCAGCCGCGCTTCACCCTCTAGTAGCTACGAGCAGTACTTC. Its protein is CASSRASPSSSYEQYF.

The rearrangement links TRBV14 to TRBJ1-1, with 7 bases lining up with TRBD1. The germline CDR1 and CDR2 sequences are SGHDN and FVKESK. V shed 4 bases and J 5 bases; nucleotides not matched to a gene: 10. This CDR3 region has 15 residues. CDR3 amino acids: CASSPRTGGVTEAFF. The CDR3 nucleotides are TGTGCCAGCAGCCCTCGGACAGGTGGGGTGACTGAAGCTTTCTTT.

Concerning this clone: Other DNA variants within this sample encode the same CDR3. The chain combines TRBV7-9 with TRBJ2-7; possibly TRBD1 for D (5 bases). The CDR3 is made up of 14 amino acids. The germline V gene has CDR1 SEHNR and CDR2 FQNEAQ (reference sequence). V was clipped by 1 base and J by 4 bases, with 11 bases between them. CDR3 amino acids: CASSLGQSSYEQYF. Written as DNA, the CDR3 is TGTGCCAGCAGCTTAGGACAGAGTTCTTACGAGCAGTACTTC.

The chain links TRBV27 to TRBJ1-6; D is unresolved. The germline gives CDR1 MNHEY, CDR2 SMNVEV (reference sequence). This CDR3 comprises 14 residues. Trimming stripped 2 bases from V and 14 bases from J, with 16 bases between. Here the CDR3 reads CASSLGQCPLALHF. The DNA of the CDR3 is TGTGCCAGCAGTTTAGGGCAGTGCCCGTTAGCCCTCCACTTT.

The rearrangement joins TRBV21-1 to TRBJ1-1; the D call in the table, TRBD1, was not verified against the DNA. TRBV21-1 is a pseudogene segment. The CDR3 runs 17 residues. In DNA form, the CDR3 reads TGTGCCAGCAGGTCCCAGGGGGTGTCCGTGGGAAACACTGAAGCTTTCTTT. Translating gives CASRSQGVSVGNTEAFF.